Listed below are T cell receptor beta chains from one sample, sequenced in a study of T cell responses to AZD1222 COVID-19 vaccine. Method: immunoSEQ multiplex PCR; TCRdb's copy keeps in-frame clones and lacks some. The top ten hold 1.5% of the sample, which has about 130,000 clones, about nine tenths seen once. The material sequenced was peripheral blood, taken on day 0 of AZD1222 vaccination. Receptors originate from an adult in good health. CDR3s include the opening cysteine and the closing phenylalanine or tryptophan. A D gene is named only where the DNA matches it firmly. The listing skips clone size in some rows; elsewhere it reads once, few, many or a size class.

NA TRBJ2-5 TRBD2 TRBV27 TGTGCCAGCAGTCCGAGCCAGGATGCGGGGGGAAGGACGGAGACCCAGTACTTC CASSPSQDAGGRTETQYF
NA TRBJ2-7 TRBD1 TRBV6-5 TGTGCCAGCAGCATGGTGGGACAGGGGTCCAACGAGCAGTACTTC CASSMVGQGSNEQYF
many TRBJ1-1 NA TRBV28 TGTGCCAGCAGTTTTTACCCGGGGAGGGGTACTGAAGCTTTCTTT CASSFYPGRGTEAFF
NA TRBJ2-2 TRBD1 TRBV7-8 TGTGCCAGCAGCTTTGCTCGACAGGGTGGCACCGGGGAGCTGTTTTTT CASSFARQGGTGELFF
few TRBJ1-2 NA TRBV6-5 TGTGCCAGCAGTTACTCGAAGGTCCCGAGGGTAGGAGGCTACACCTTC CASSYSKVPRVGGYTF
NA TRBJ2-1 NA TRBV5-5 TGTGCCAGCAGCTTGGTTCAAATCCCTAACCCCTCCTACAATGAGCAGTTCTTC CASSLVQIPNPSYNEQFF
NA TRBJ1-5 NA TRBV6-5 TGTGCCAGCAGGCACAACGCGGTTATTAATCAGCCCCAGCATTTT CASRHNAVINQPQHF
few TRBJ1-2 NA TRBV29-1 TGCAGCGTTGAACACATGGGCGGCTACACCTTC CSVEHMGGYTF
few TRBJ1-5 NA TRBV19 TGTGCCAGTAGTATGGGGCAGGACTTTTTGAGCAATCAGCCCCAGCATTTT CASSMGQDFLSNQPQHF
NA TRBJ2-2 NA TRBV18 TGTGCCAGCTCACTAGTAAGGGCCCGGGAGCTGTTTTTT CASSLVRARELFF
NA TRBJ1-2 TRBD1 TRBV4-1 TGCGCCAGCAGCCAATCCACAGGGGGCCAACTAAACTATGGCTACACCTTC CASSQSTGGQLNYGYTF
few TRBJ2-7 TRBD2 TRBV3-1/TRBV3-2 TGTGCCAGCAGCCCAGGGCTAAGCGGGGGGGATATTTACGAGCAGTACTTC CASSPGLSGGDIYEQYF
NA TRBJ2-1 NA TRBV9 TGTGCCAGCAGCGGCATGCAAAAGAGCTCCTACAATGAGCAGTTCTTC CASSGMQKSSYNEQFF
NA TRBJ1-5 NA TRBV6-4 TGTGCCAGCAGTGACTCCAATCAGCCCCAGCATTTT CASSDSNQPQHF
once TRBJ2-7 NA TRBV19 TGTGCCAGTAGCGAATTAGGGCAAATCTACGAGCAGTACTTC CASSELGQIYEQYF